The 30 T cell receptor beta chains below all came from one sample that was sequenced in a study of blood T cell repertoires in COVID-19. Assay: immunoSEQ multiplex PCR; the TCRdb copy retains only in-frame clones and omits some. The data show more than 60,000 clones, 82% seen once. Sample: peripheral blood. The receptors originated from a man aged 55 to 70 with acute or convalescent COVID-19.

V and J are TRBV21-1 and TRBJ2-1; TRBD2 was called by the table and not checked on the DNA. TRBV21-1 is a known pseudogene. This CDR3 is built from 12 residues. CDR3 region: CASSIPDNEQFF. CDR3 in DNA: TGTGCCAGCAGCATCCCGGACAATGAGCAGTTCTTC.

This chain connects TRBV5-1 to TRBJ2-1; no clear D. The germline CDR1 and CDR2 sequences are SGHRS and YFSETQ. There are 14 residues in the CDR3. V dropped 3 bases and J dropped 6 bases, with 13 bases sitting between them. The chain's CDR3 is CASSYEVRVNEQFF. The CDR3 DNA reads TGCGCCAGCAGCTACGAAGTGCGCGTCAATGAGCAGTTCTTC.

The chain carries TRBV5-6 and TRBJ1-1, with D unclear. CDR3 size: 12 residues. The V gene lost 2 bases and the J gene lost 6 bases, with 8 bases spanning the gap. Germline V gene data show CDR1 as SGHDT and CDR2 as YYEEEE. The CDR3 region has the DNA TGTGCCAGCAGCTTAGCGCCGGCTGAAGCTTTCTTT. Its translation is CASSLAPAEAFF.

This chain connects TRBV15 to TRBJ2-5, with D possibly TRBD1 on 5 matching bases. In germline, CDR1 is LNHNV, CDR2 YYDKDF (reference sequence). Trimming removed 0 bases from V and 9 bases from J, with 17 bases in between. The CDR3 is made up of 15 amino acids. CDR3 residues: CATSREGAGANSQYF. The CDR3 bases are TGTGCCACCAGCAGAGAAGGGGCTGGGGCTAACTCCCAGTACTTC.

This clone occurred once. The chain uses TRBV5-1 and TRBJ2-7; 10 bases match TRBD2. V lost 5 bases to trimming and J lost 4 bases; unmatched junction nucleotides: 9. The CDR3 is made up of 15 amino acids. Germline V gene lookup returns CDR1 SGHRS and CDR2 YFSETQ. Here the CDR3 DNA reads TGCGCCAGCAGGTTCGCTAGCGGGAGTCAATACGAGCAGTACTTC. Its translation is CASRFASGSQYEQYF.

J is TRBJ1-5 and V is TRBV2, with 7 bases identical to TRBD1. This CDR3 comprises 15 residues. Germline V CDR1 and CDR2: SNHLY, FYNNEI. Losses at the gene ends were 7 bases for V and 7 bases for J; bases not matched to a gene: 13. The CDR3 DNA is TGTGCCAGCAAGCCAGGGGGGCGATCACTCCAGCCCCAGCATTTT. It encodes CASKPGGRSLQPQHF.

This clone has a handful of counts. The chain employs TRBV6-1 and TRBJ1-5; D is undetermined. Trimming shortened V by 2 bases and J by 5 bases, and 4 bases separated the two germline ends. The CDR3 has 12 residues. The germline CDR1 and CDR2 sequences are MNHNS and SASEGT. The CDR3 loop is CASSELDQPQHF. DNA of the CDR3: TGTGCCAGCAGTGAACTCGATCAGCCCCAGCATTTT.

The V call is TRBV24-1, the J call TRBJ2-3; the match to TRBD2 covers 12 bases. The CDR3 runs to 16 residues. Trimming cost V 3 bases and J 8 bases; bases outside gene matches: 8. Germline loops: CDR1 KGHDR, CDR2 SFDVKD. Written as DNA, the CDR3 is TGTGCCACCAGTGATATCCTAGCGGGAGGGATCCCTACGCAGTATTTT. Amino acids: CATSDILAGGIPTQYF.

The gene calls are TRBV6-5 and TRBJ2-7, with D tentatively TRBD2 (6 bases). V was trimmed by 0 bases and J by 7 bases, leaving 19 bases between them. CDR3 length: 16 amino acids. Germline loops: CDR1 MNHEY, CDR2 SVGAGI. The CDR3 spells CASSYSGGTASGEQYF. The DNA for the CDR3 is TGTGCCAGCAGTTACTCCGGCGGAACTGCCAGCGGGGAGCAGTACTTC.

The V call is TRBV5-4, the J call TRBJ2-5; 9 nucleotides match TRBD1. V gave up 3 bases and J gave up 4 bases; unmatched junction bases: 10. CDR3 length: 16 residues. Germline loops: CDR1 SGHNT, CDR2 YYREEE (reference sequence). CDR3 bases: TGTGCCAGCAGCTCCACCGGGACAGGGAATAGAGAGACCCAGTACTTC. Amino acids: CASSSTGTGNRETQYF.

The chain couples TRBV5-4 to TRBJ2-5; D remains unclear. The CDR3 extends over 15 amino acids. From germline, CDR1 is SGHNT and CDR2 YYREEE (reference sequence). V lost 3 bases to trimming and J lost 1 base, with 13 bases between them. The chain's CDR3 is CASSSGTLPQETQYF. CDR3 nucleotide sequence: TGTGCCAGCAGCTCAGGCACTCTCCCCCAAGAGACCCAGTACTTC.

J is TRBJ1-2 and V is TRBV6-2 or TRBV6-3, with D possibly being TRBD1 (6 bases). Trimming stripped 4 bases from V and 4 bases from J, with 16 bases between. Germline values: CDR1 MNHEY, CDR2 SVGEGT. This CDR3 comprises 15 residues. CDR3 in amino acids: CASSSDPGTIYGYTF. CDR3 sequence (DNA): TGTGCCAGCAGTTCAGATCCGGGGACAATCTATGGCTACACCTTC.

V is TRBV10-3 and J is TRBJ2-1, with TRBD2 matching 7 bases. Germline loops: CDR1 ENHRY, CDR2 SYGVKD. The J segment lost 8 bases and the V segment lost 6 bases, leaving 7 bases of the junction unmatched. The CDR3 runs 13 residues. The chain's CDR3 is CAIRGTNEDEQFF. CDR3 DNA: TGTGCCATCAGGGGGACTAATGAGGATGAGCAGTTCTTC.

This chain links TRBV28 with TRBJ2-3; a weak D match, TRBD2 (5 bases). Germline V gene lookup returns CDR1 MDHEN and CDR2 SYDVKM. Deletions cut 5 bases from V and 4 bases from J, with 13 bases between. The CDR3 sequence is 14 residues long. The CDR3 DNA is TGTGCCAGCAGTCTGACTATTGCGGCAGATACGCAGTATTTT. This codes for CASSLTIAADTQYF.

V gene TRBV21-1 combines with J gene TRBJ2-7; TRBD1 is the table's D call, not checked against the DNA. TRBV21-1 has pseudogene status. The CDR3 consists of 15 residues. The CDR3 bases are TGTGCCAGCAGTCCCCGAAGGGGAAAAAGCTACGAGCAGTACTTC. Amino acid sequence: CASSPRRGKSYEQYF.

The V gene is TRBV11-3, the J gene TRBJ2-2, with 13 bases fitting TRBD2. The J segment lost 5 bases and the V segment lost 3 bases, leaving 3 bases of the junction unmatched. Germline CDR1 and CDR2: SGHNT and YENEEA. This CDR3 is 16 amino acids long. The CDR3 region has the DNA TGTGCCAGCAGCTTCGGACTAGCGGGGGATACCGGGGAGCTGTTTTTT. As protein: CASSFGLAGDTGELFF.

The chain couples TRBV9 to TRBJ1-2; 8 positions match TRBD1. Germline-derived CDR1 and CDR2 are SGDLS and YYNGEE. This CDR3 is 13 amino acids long. The ends lost 3 bases at V and 8 bases at J; junction bases unmatched: 6. The CDR3 spells CASSGGQGWGYTF. The CDR3 region has the DNA TGTGCCAGCAGCGGCGGACAGGGATGGGGCTACACCTTC.

CDR3 loop: CASREQGSDTQYF. CDR3 coding DNA: TGTGCCAGCAGAGAACAGGGTTCAGATACGCAGTATTTT. The V and J genes are TRBV6-4 and TRBJ2-3; TRBD1 might be the D (6 bases). The CDR3 spans 13 residues. Germline CDR1 reads MRHNA; CDR2 reads SNTAGT. Trimming stripped 6 bases from V and 4 bases from J, with 11 bases between.

The chain employs TRBV27 and TRBJ1-1; D remains unclear. There are 13 residues in the CDR3. CDR1 is MNHEY and CDR2 is SMNVEV in the germline V gene (reference sequence). Trimming removed 0 bases at V and 8 bases at J, with 10 bases between. In DNA form, the CDR3 reads TGTGCCAGCAGTTTATCGCCTGGGAGAGAAGCTTTCTTT. Its protein product is CASSLSPGREAFF.

The chain carries TRBV7-9 and TRBJ2-3, with a weak D call TRBD1 (6 bases). The CDR3 contains 15 residues. Trimming pared 5 bases from V and 0 bases from J, leaving 12 bases between. Germline V gives CDR1 SEHNR, CDR2 FQNEAQ (reference sequence). CDR3 nucleotide sequence: TGTGCCAGCAGCACAATCAGGGGAAGCACAGATACGCAGTATTTT. Translated, it gives CASSTIRGSTDTQYF.

This clone came up once. The rearrangement links TRBV11-2 to TRBJ2-5; 8 nucleotides match TRBD1. CDR3 length: 15 amino acids. J lost 2 bases, V lost 6 bases, and 8 bases had no gene match. Germline CDR1 reads SGHAT; CDR2 reads FQNNGV. CDR3 sequence (DNA): TGTGCCAGCAGTTCCGCCGGACAGGGTCAAGAGACCCAGTACTTC. Translation: CASSSAGQGQETQYF.

This clone occurred once. The chain carries TRBV3-1 (or the pseudogene TRBV3-2) and TRBJ1-1; a possible D gene is TRBD1 (5 bases). The V gene lost 4 bases and the J gene lost 3 bases, with 12 bases spanning the gap. Germline CDR1 reads LGHDT; CDR2 reads YNNKEL (reference sequence). The CDR3 has 14 residues. This CDR3 reads CASSLRGRDTEAFF. CDR3 coding DNA: TGTGCCAGCAGCCTCCGGGGGAGGGACACTGAAGCTTTCTTT.

The rearrangement links TRBV7-2 to TRBJ2-5, with 9 bases fitting TRBD1. There are 14 residues in the CDR3. The V and J ends lost 5 bases and 5 bases, in that order; junction bases with no gene match: 6. Per germline, CDR1 SGHTA and CDR2 FQGNSA. The CDR3 region has the DNA TGTGCCAGCAGCCGCACAGGGGGCAGGGAGACCCAGTACTTC. It specifies CASSRTGGRETQYF.

This clone was observed a handful of times. This chain uses TRBV19 with TRBJ2-7; TRBD1 matches 9 bases. The CDR3 has 16 amino acids. Germline V gives CDR1 LNHDA, CDR2 SQIVND (reference sequence). With 6 bases clipped from V and 4 bases from J, the junction kept 13 bases outside the gene matches. The CDR3 sequence: CASSPPRGTGTYEQYF. CDR3 coding DNA: TGTGCCAGTAGCCCGCCGAGGGGGACAGGGACTTACGAGCAGTACTTC.

The chain couples TRBV7-2 to TRBJ2-2; D possibly corresponds to TRBD1 (6 bases). CDR3 length equals 15 residues. Deletions cut 4 bases from V and 7 bases from J, with 16 bases between. Germline CDR1 SGHTA, CDR2 FQGNSA. CDR3 in DNA: TGTGCCAGCAGCTCTCACGGTGGGGGCGTCGGGGAGCTGTTTTTT. Protein sequence: CASSSHGGGVGELFF.

V usage is TRBV30 and J usage is TRBJ2-3; D is uncertain. Trimming removed 3 bases from V and 0 bases from J, with 7 bases in between. The CDR3 extends over 13 amino acids. Germline loops: CDR1 GTSNPN, CDR2 SVGIG (reference sequence). The DNA of the CDR3 is TGTGCCTGGAGCGCGAAGAGCACAGATACGCAGTATTTT. This encodes CAWSAKSTDTQYF.

The J gene is TRBJ1-1, the V gene TRBV11-1; 8 nucleotides match TRBD1. CDR3 size: 14 residues. The ends lost 9 bases at V and 3 bases at J; junction bases unmatched: 9. Germline V gene data show CDR1 as SGHAT and CDR2 as FQDESV (reference sequence). Written as DNA, the CDR3 is TGTGCCAGTGGGACAGGCCCCCGATACACTGAAGCTTTCTTT. Its protein is CASGTGPRYTEAFF. The variable domain in full, completed from reference TRBV11-1 and TRBJ1-1, reads EAEVAQSPRYKITEKSQAVAFWCDPISGHATLYWYRQILGQGPELLVQFQDESVVDDSQLPKDRFSAERLKGVDSTLKIQPAELGDSAMYLCASGTGPRYTEAFFGQGTRLTVV.

The rearrangement joins TRBV28 to TRBJ2-1; 7 bases are a match to TRBD2. J gave up 0 bases and V 6 bases, and 8 bases lay outside the gene matches. This CDR3 has 16 amino acids. Per germline, CDR1 MDHEN and CDR2 SYDVKM. CDR3 amino acids: CASSPGGADSYNEQFF. The CDR3 bases are TGTGCCAGCAGCCCGGGGGGAGCGGACTCCTACAATGAGCAGTTCTTC.

The chain combines TRBV5-4 with TRBJ1-2, with 8 bases aligning to TRBD1. V gave up 2 bases and J gave up 7 bases; unmatched junction bases: 7. Germline V gives CDR1 SGHNT, CDR2 YYREEE (reference sequence). This CDR3 is built from 14 residues. CDR3 in amino acids: CASSFRRGTGGYTF. CDR3 coding DNA: TGTGCCAGCAGCTTCAGAAGGGGGACAGGTGGCTACACCTTC.

The chain employs TRBV30 and TRBJ2-1; 8 bases align to TRBD2. After removal of 3 bases from V and 7 bases from J, the junction contained 2 bases not matched to a gene. CDR3 length equals 12 residues. Germline values: CDR1 GTSNPN, CDR2 SVGIG (reference sequence). The CDR3 DNA sequence: TGTGCCTGGAGCGGGGGGGGAAATGAGCAGTTCTTC. It translates to CAWSGGGNEQFF.